This T cell receptor beta chain came from a study of T cell clusters in autoimmune cytopenias. The wider study: A median age of around 60 years and mean of around 51 years characterized healthy donor controls. Study outcomes and limitations: TRB repertoire shifts in secondary cytopenia and chronic lymphocytic leukemia mostly reflected lymphoma, not autoimmunity.

One tube held mixed TRB-A and TRB-B primer pools for touch-down PCR. Reprocessing the multiplex PCR reads, TCRdb reports a single entry for every CDR3 protein and omits DNA. In all, the sample yields 4,500 to 6,500 distinct CDR3 sequences. The germline V gene has CDR1 DFQATT and CDR2 SNEGSKA (reference sequence). The CDR3 covers 13 residues. As to this clonotype: Its antigen is not identified.

Each sample's input was roughly 250 ng genomic DNA, roughly 40,000 genome equivalents. This sample was also put to use in a study of T cell repertoires in aging, cancer and after chemotherapy. As that study records: Over several months to years, re-sampled healthy donor repertoires clearly shared clones. Across the chemotherapy interval, each cancer cohort showed higher median generation probability, suggesting thymic rebound.

Sequenced sample: peripheral blood. The origin of this receptor is a human donor in good health. The chain recombines TRBV20-1 with TRBJ1-5. The CDR3 sequence: CSARRNDNQPQHF.